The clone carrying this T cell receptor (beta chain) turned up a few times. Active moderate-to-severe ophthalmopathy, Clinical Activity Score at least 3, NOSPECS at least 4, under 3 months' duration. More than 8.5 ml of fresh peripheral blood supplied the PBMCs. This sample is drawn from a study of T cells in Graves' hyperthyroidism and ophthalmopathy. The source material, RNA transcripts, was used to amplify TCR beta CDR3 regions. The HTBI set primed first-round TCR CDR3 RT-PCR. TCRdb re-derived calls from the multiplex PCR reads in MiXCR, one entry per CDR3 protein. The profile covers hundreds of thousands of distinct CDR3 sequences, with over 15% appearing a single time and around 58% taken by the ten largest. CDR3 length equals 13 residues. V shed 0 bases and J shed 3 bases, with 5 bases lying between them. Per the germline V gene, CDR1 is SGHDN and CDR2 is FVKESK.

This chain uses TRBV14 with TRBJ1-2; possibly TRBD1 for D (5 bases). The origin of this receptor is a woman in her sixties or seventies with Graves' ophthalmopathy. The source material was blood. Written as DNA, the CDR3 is TGTGCCAGCAGCCAAGAACAGGACTATGGCTACACCTTC. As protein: CASSQEQDYGYTF.